This T cell receptor beta chain emerged from a study of cytomegalovirus exposure and HLA in healthy donors. Study-wide results and caveats: The authors assumed roughly uniform sequencing depth across donors for presence/absence analyses. The authors enumerated 150 to 200 TCR beta chains as linked to cytomegalovirus. Earlier analysis looked at TCR beta V segments, and most were productive about 90% or about 30% of the time.

The primer mix had 60 Vbeta and 13 Jbeta primers. The protocol was immunoSEQ multiplex PCR, while the TCRdb copy is restricted to in-frame clones and leaves out a portion. The profile shows about 89,000 clones, roughly three fifths of them singletons. Turning to this clone: Its cognate antigen is unknown.

The receptor's source is a woman aged 25 to 45 in good health and CMV-seronegative. The specimen was PBMCs.

The CDR3 sequence: CASIGRGTGGRDTQYF. The CDR3 bases are TGTGCCAGCATCGGGAGGGGGACAGGGGGCAGAGATACGCAGTATTTT. J is TRBJ2-3 and V is TRBV27, with TRBD1 matching over 12 bases. V was pared by 7 bases and J by 5 bases, with 10 bases of the junction left unmatched. CDR1 and CDR2 (germline): MNHEY, SMNVEV (reference sequence). The CDR3 extends over 16 amino acids.